This T cell receptor beta chain was observed in a study of T cell responses to AZD1222 COVID-19 vaccine (dated by TCRdb to the early 2020s). A note on the overall study: A total of more than 230 trial participants underwent TCR sequencing, of whom about 210 had received two doses of AZD1222 and around 25 had received two doses of the MenACWY control vaccine. Trial participants were enrolled by age into 18-55, 56-69 and 70-plus year subgroups, with about 150, 27 and 61 TCR-sequenced participants respectively. General conclusions and limits of the study: Nearly half of unique spike-specific TCRs reportedly recognized epitopes outside regions mutated in the B.1.351 and B.1.1.7 variants. Most participants were white British and females outnumbered males, and the authors suggested that clonal diversity may have been underestimated. The whole spike protein was spanned by vaccine-associated CD4 TCRs, and dominant responses were seen in regions 160-218 and 743-854. Because no day 14 peak-response samples were available, repertoires were characterized only after the peak T cell response. Only five to seven AZD1222 recipients were SARS-CoV-2 seropositive at baseline, limiting conclusions about previously exposed vaccinees. The 56-69-year group was small, and its depth increase did not reach significance, likely because of low power. Spike-specific TCR breadth and depth rose significantly after two AZD1222 doses compared with day 0 and with MenACWY recipients.

The CDR3 regions of human TCRbeta chains were analyzed by immunosequencing. Regarding the original processing steps: TCRs in the repertoires were compared against a reference library of SARS-CoV-2-specific TCRs that had been generated with the MIRA antigen-specificity platform. Breadth meant the fraction of unique TCRs that were SARS-CoV-2-associated, whereas depth meant the fraction of total T cells that were SARS-CoV-2-associated. Using the MIRA data, every spike-specific TCR was mapped to the spike region that the TCR reacted to and assigned to either a CD4 or a CD8 class. Log10-transformed breadth and depth values were compared by one-way ANOVA with Sidak's multiple comparisons tests. Imported from immuneACCESS, the table was reduced by TCRdb to in-frame sequences with V and J called. These copies leave out some clones; in studies compared against another copy, an unresolved V gene accounts for under half, and the cause of the remainder is not known. Clone size and V and J calls were adopted from that table, with D and trimming inferred from the DNA. In all, the sample holds around 170,000 clones, and about 86% of those were seen once. Roughly 11% of the sample is in the top ten clones.

What the time point label conveys for this sample: about 28 days (+/-7) after the second vaccine dose. AZD1222 recipients given second doses at about 4 weeks or at about 12 weeks were pooled, since spike-specific TCR depth and breadth were not found to differ between the two schedules. The vaccinee samples were drawn from two UK trials, COV001 and COV002, one of which was a single-blind randomized controlled phase 2/3 trial testing AZD1222 (ChAdOx1 nCoV-19) in healthy adults. For TCRbeta chain sequencing, PBMC samples from trial participants were taken at day 0 and at day 28 after the second dose. Concerning this clone itself: There is no known antigen for this receptor. No much larger clone is present one base from it, and per-base qualities are unavailable.

For this chain, trimming is 6 bases at the V end and 3 bases at the J end, and the number of junction bases without a gene match is 5. From cysteine to phenylalanine, the CDR3 is 13 amino acids long. Of all the DNA, just the CDR3 is kept, 39 bases in frame from base 1. Here the sequenced sample was peripheral blood, taken 28 days after the second AZD1222 dose. The sequence is built from TRBV12-3 or TRBV12-4 and TRBJ2-7; TRBD2 lines up with 7 middle nucleotides. The clonotype originates from an adult who received the AZD1222 COVID-19 vaccine. In nucleotide form, the sequence is TGTGCCAGCAGGACCGGACTAGGCTACGAGCAGTACTTC. It translates as CASRTGLGYEQYF.